These T cell receptor beta chains were read from a single sample in a study of control samples from healthy donors and cancer patients. Sequenced by immunoSEQ multiplex PCR; TCRdb stores in-frame clones only, minus some. The table lists about 250,000 clones, almost 85% of them singletons. Sequenced input: PBMCs. The source is a woman aged 60-75 years with lung cancer. Each CDR3 is given with its conserved first and last residue. The D gene is left open where the match is weak. Only part of the rows carry a size: once, few, many, or a class if the clone is expanded.

clone_size	d_call	v_call	j_call	cdr3_nt	cdr3_aa
NA	NA	TRBV4-1	TRBJ2-1	TGCGCCAGCAGCCAAGAGACAGAATCCTACAATGAGCAGTTCTTC	CASSQETESYNEQFF
NA	NA	TRBV6-2/TRBV6-3	TRBJ1-5	TGTGCCAGCAGTCCGTCCCCGGGACTCTCGACGGTTCAGCCCCAGCATTTT	CASSPSPGLSTVQPQHF
NA	TRBD2	TRBV28	TRBJ2-7	TGTGCCAGCAGTCCCCCCGCGGGAGGGCTTCACTACGAGCAGTACTTC	CASSPPAGGLHYEQYF
NA	NA	TRBV28	TRBJ2-6	TGTGCCAGCAGTTCCCCCCCATCTGGGGCCAACGTCCTGACTTTC	CASSSPPSGANVLTF
NA	NA	TRBV27	TRBJ2-7	TGTGCCAGCAGTTTATCGACGGGAGCAAGGGCCGAGCAGTACTTC	CASSLSTGARAEQYF
few	TRBD2	TRBV29-1	TRBJ2-3	TGCAGCGTTGAAAAGAGGCGGGGGAGCACAGATACGCAGTATTTT	CSVEKRRGSTDTQYF
NA	TRBD2	TRBV28	TRBJ2-1	TGTGCCAGCAGTTCCGCAGGGAGGGAGGGAAATGAGCAGTTCTTC	CASSSAGREGNEQFF
NA	NA	TRBV5-1	TRBJ1-1	TGCGCCAGCAGCTACTCGGGAGACCAGGCTGAAGCTTTCTTT	CASSYSGDQAEAFF
NA	NA	TRBV18	TRBJ1-2	TGTGCCAGCTCCCCTACGAGGGCCGATAACTATGGCTACACCTTC	CASSPTRADNYGYTF
once	TRBD1	TRBV28	TRBJ1-1	TGTGCCACTACAGGGGTGAAAACTGAAGCTTTCTTT	CATTGVKTEAFF
NA	TRBD1	TRBV11-2	TRBJ1-2	TGTGCCAGCAGCTCAACAAGGGGGCTAGATGGCTACACCTTC	CASSSTRGLDGYTF
NA	TRBD1	TRBV5-4	TRBJ2-7	TGTGCCAGCAGCCTGGGACAGGGGGCCTACGAGCAGTACTTC	CASSLGQGAYEQYF
NA	TRBD1	TRBV6-5	TRBJ2-7	TGTGCCAGCGGGGGAAGACAGGGGCCTCGCGAGCAGTACTTC	CASGGRQGPREQYF
NA	NA	TRBV6-1	TRBJ1-4	TGTGCCAGCAGTGACAACCTTGGGGGGCGAGCACTGTTTTTT	CASSDNLGGRALFF
NA	TRBD1	TRBV6-5	TRBJ2-1	TGTGCCAGCAGTTACACACAGGGGGCGTACAATGAGCAGTTCTTC	CASSYTQGAYNEQFF
once	NA	TRBV9	TRBJ1-1	TGTGCCAGCAGCGTAGTCTCAGGGTGGGACGCTGAAGCTTTCTTT	CASSVVSGWDAEAFF